This T cell receptor (beta chain) was captured by sequencing in a study of OX40 agonist ivuxolimab in advanced cancers. Study-level background: Patients achieving partial responses numbered three: one hepatocellular carcinoma case and two cutaneous melanoma cases.

Assay used: immunoSEQ multiplex PCR; TCRdb lists only in-frame clones, some missing. The repertoire holds 70,000 to 95,000 clones, with about nine tenths as singletons. The length of the CDR3 is 16 residues. CDR1 is SGHDN and CDR2 is FVKESK in the germline V gene. The J segment lost 4 bases and the V segment lost 2 bases, leaving 6 bases of the junction unmatched. The TCR was taken from an adult with an advanced solid tumor such as melanoma, head and neck, liver or kidney cancer. This material consisted of CD4+ or CD8+ T cells sorted from blood, taken in a trial of the OX40 agonist ivuxolimab. V usage is TRBV14 and J usage is TRBJ2-2; 8 bases agree with TRBD1. In DNA, the CDR3 is TGTGCCAGCAGCCAAACCAGGGGGCGCGGCACCGGGGAGCTGTTTTTT. Translation: CASSQTRGRGTGELFF.